A selection of T cell receptor beta chains follows, all from one sample in a study of cytomegalovirus exposure and HLA in healthy donors. Assay used: immunoSEQ multiplex PCR; TCRdb lists only in-frame clones, some missing. The table shows under 75,000 clones, with over 80% occurring only once. Sequenced sample: PBMCs. The origin of the receptors is a man aged 25 to 45 in good health and CMV-seronegative. Both conserved end residues are part of each CDR3. D genes are given only for firm matches. Rows may omit the clone size; those that give it use once, few, many or a size class.

clone size: few; D gene: .; J gene: TRBJ2-1; V gene: TRBV7-9; CDR3 protein: CASSLVQGSYNEQFF; CDR3 DNA: TGTGCCAGCAGCTTAGTGCAGGGGTCCTACAATGAGCAGTTCTTC
clone size: .; D gene: TRBD1; J gene: TRBJ1-1; V gene: TRBV7-9; CDR3 protein: CASSLGRGQKAFF; CDR3 DNA: TGTGCCAGCAGCTTAGGCAGGGGGCAGAAAGCTTTCTTT
clone size: .; D gene: .; J gene: TRBJ2-4; V gene: TRBV6-5; CDR3 protein: CASSSMGLGWDIQYF; CDR3 DNA: TGTGCCAGCAGTAGCATGGGACTCGGGTGGGACATTCAGTACTTC
clone size: few; D gene: .; J gene: TRBJ2-5; V gene: TRBV6-5; CDR3 protein: CASSNDRRAQYF; CDR3 DNA: TGTGCCAGCAGTAACGATCGACGGGCCCAGTACTTC
clone size: .; D gene: .; J gene: TRBJ1-1; V gene: TRBV5-8; CDR3 protein: CASRFQGRSPEAFF; CDR3 DNA: TGTGCCAGCAGGTTCCAGGGCCGGAGCCCTGAAGCTTTCTTT
clone size: .; D gene: TRBD1; J gene: TRBJ2-5; V gene: TRBV30; CDR3 protein: CACSVSGGGETQYF; CDR3 DNA: TGTGCCTGCTCAGTCTCAGGGGGTGGGGAGACCCAGTACTTC
clone size: .; D gene: .; J gene: TRBJ1-4; V gene: TRBV2; CDR3 protein: CASREDRTNEKLFF; CDR3 DNA: TGTGCCAGCAGGGAAGACAGAACTAATGAAAAACTGTTTTTT
clone size: .; D gene: .; J gene: TRBJ2-1; V gene: TRBV27; CDR3 protein: CASSFAGARYNEQFF; CDR3 DNA: TGTGCCAGCAGTTTCGCGGGGGCCAGGTACAATGAGCAGTTCTTC
clone size: .; D gene: TRBD2; J gene: TRBJ2-3; V gene: TRBV7-2; CDR3 protein: CASSLRGAGVGTDTQYF; CDR3 DNA: TGTGCCAGCAGCTTAAGGGGAGCGGGGGTAGGCACAGATACGCAGTATTTT
clone size: .; D gene: TRBD1; J gene: TRBJ1-5; V gene: TRBV5-1; CDR3 protein: CASSFSGTGDQPQHF; CDR3 DNA: TGCGCCAGCAGCTTCTCGGGGACAGGGGATCAGCCCCAGCATTTT
clone size: .; D gene: .; J gene: TRBJ1-1; V gene: TRBV7-2; CDR3 protein: CASSPRMNTEAFF; CDR3 DNA: TGTGCCAGCAGCCCTAGAATGAACACTGAAGCTTTCTTT
clone size: .; D gene: .; J gene: TRBJ2-3; V gene: TRBV19; CDR3 protein: CATKRDILTDTQYF; CDR3 DNA: TGTGCCACTAAAAGGGACATCCTCACAGATACGCAGTATTTT
clone size: .; D gene: TRBD2; J gene: TRBJ2-1; V gene: TRBV2; CDR3 protein: CASSPTSGSYNEQFF; CDR3 DNA: TGTGCCAGCAGTCCCACTAGCGGCTCCTACAATGAGCAGTTCTTC
clone size: .; D gene: .; J gene: TRBJ1-3; V gene: TRBV15; CDR3 protein: CATSRMGQGGSGNTIYF; CDR3 DNA: TGTGCCACCAGCAGGATGGGGCAGGGAGGATCTGGAAACACCATATATTTT
clone size: .; D gene: .; J gene: TRBJ1-2; V gene: TRBV11-2; CDR3 protein: CASSLARQLYGYTF; CDR3 DNA: TGTGCCAGCAGCTTAGCCCGACAGCTCTATGGCTACACCTTC
clone size: .; D gene: TRBD2; J gene: TRBJ2-7; V gene: TRBV10-3; CDR3 protein: CAISGQTSHEQYF; CDR3 DNA: TGTGCCATCAGTGGCCAGACTAGCCACGAGCAGTACTTC
clone size: .; D gene: .; J gene: TRBJ1-5; V gene: TRBV28; CDR3 protein: CASSLLVNQPQHF; CDR3 DNA: TGTGCCAGCAGTTTACTAGTCAATCAGCCCCAGCATTTT
clone size: .; D gene: .; J gene: TRBJ2-7; V gene: TRBV27; CDR3 protein: CASTTRLLPYEQYF; CDR3 DNA: TGTGCCAGCACTACCCGACTACTACCATACGAGCAGTACTTC
clone size: .; D gene: TRBD1; J gene: TRBJ1-2; V gene: TRBV5-4; CDR3 protein: CASSPKGGQGYNYGYTF; CDR3 DNA: TGTGCCAGCAGCCCGAAAGGGGGACAGGGGTATAACTATGGCTACACCTTC
clone size: .; D gene: TRBD2; J gene: TRBJ2-3; V gene: TRBV4-1; CDR3 protein: CASSQDREEHTDTQYF; CDR3 DNA: TGCGCCAGCAGCCAAGATCGGGAGGAGCACACAGATACGCAGTATTTT
clone size: .; D gene: TRBD1; J gene: TRBJ2-5; V gene: TRBV5-1; CDR3 protein: CASSGDSYLKKDGTQYF; CDR3 DNA: TGCGCCAGCAGCGGGGACAGTTACCTCAAGAAAGACGGGACCCAGTACTTC
clone size: once; D gene: .; J gene: TRBJ1-4; V gene: TRBV13; CDR3 protein: CASSLGWGEKLFF; CDR3 DNA: TGTGCCAGCAGCTTAGGCTGGGGCGAAAAACTGTTTTTT
clone size: .; D gene: TRBD1; J gene: TRBJ1-2; V gene: TRBV6-5; CDR3 protein: CASSPGTAVDGYTF; CDR3 DNA: TGTGCCAGCAGCCCCGGGACAGCTGTAGATGGCTACACCTTC
clone size: once; D gene: TRBD1; J gene: TRBJ2-3; V gene: TRBV25-1; CDR3 protein: CASSWTGGPSDTQYF; CDR3 DNA: TGTGCCAGCAGTTGGACAGGGGGCCCCTCAGATACGCAGTATTTT
clone size: .; D gene: TRBD2; J gene: TRBJ2-3; V gene: TRBV7-3; CDR3 protein: CASSLTRGSGTSKTDTQYF; CDR3 DNA: TGTGCCAGCAGCTTAACACGTGGGTCAGGGACTAGTAAGACAGATACGCAGTATTTT
clone size: .; D gene: .; J gene: TRBJ1-1; V gene: TRBV7-9; CDR3 protein: CASSLGSDTEAFF; CDR3 DNA: TGTGCCAGCAGCTTAGGATCGGACACTGAAGCTTTCTTT
clone size: .; D gene: .; J gene: TRBJ1-2; V gene: TRBV29-1; CDR3 protein: CSVSVGGAYGYTF; CDR3 DNA: TGCAGCGTTTCTGTCGGGGGGGCGTATGGCTACACCTTC
clone size: once; D gene: TRBD2; J gene: TRBJ2-5; V gene: TRBV29-1; CDR3 protein: CSVVPGTSGGYETQYF; CDR3 DNA: TGCAGCGTTGTCCCCGGGACTAGCGGGGGGTATGAGACCCAGTACTTC
clone size: .; D gene: .; J gene: TRBJ2-1; V gene: TRBV9; CDR3 protein: CASSVLGASSYNEQFF; CDR3 DNA: TGTGCCAGCAGCGTTTTGGGGGCCAGCTCCTACAATGAGCAGTTCTTC
clone size: .; D gene: .; J gene: TRBJ1-2; V gene: TRBV15; CDR3 protein: CATSRDKFGVNYGYTF; CDR3 DNA: TGTGCCACCAGCAGAGATAAGTTCGGGGTTAACTATGGCTACACCTTC
clone size: .; D gene: .; J gene: TRBJ1-2; V gene: TRBV19; CDR3 protein: CASTRANYGYTF; CDR3 DNA: TGTGCCAGTACCAGGGCTAACTATGGCTACACCTTC
clone size: .; D gene: .; J gene: TRBJ2-3; V gene: TRBV5-4; CDR3 protein: CASSPFSEDTQYF; CDR3 DNA: TGTGCCAGCAGCCCGTTTAGCGAAGATACGCAGTATTTT
clone size: .; D gene: TRBD2; J gene: TRBJ2-3; V gene: TRBV7-9; CDR3 protein: CASMGGMSTDTQYF; CDR3 DNA: TGTGCCAGCATGGGGGGGATGAGCACAGATACGCAGTATTTT
clone size: .; D gene: .; J gene: TRBJ2-1; V gene: TRBV6-1; CDR3 protein: CASTRWAGLFNEQFF; CDR3 DNA: TGTGCCAGCACGAGGTGGGCAGGGTTATTCAATGAGCAGTTCTTC
clone size: .; D gene: .; J gene: TRBJ2-3; V gene: TRBV18; CDR3 protein: CASHPSGADTQYF; CDR3 DNA: TGTGCCAGTCACCCCTCCGGGGCAGATACGCAGTATTTT
clone size: .; D gene: .; J gene: TRBJ1-1; V gene: TRBV9; CDR3 protein: CASSVVGENTEAFF; CDR3 DNA: TGTGCCAGCAGCGTAGTCGGAGAAAACACTGAAGCTTTCTTT
clone size: once; D gene: .; J gene: TRBJ1-6; V gene: TRBV6-5; CDR3 protein: CASSLEQNSPLHF; CDR3 DNA: TGTGCCAGCAGTTTGGAACAGAATTCACCCCTCCACTTT
clone size: .; D gene: .; J gene: TRBJ1-5; V gene: TRBV27; CDR3 protein: CASSLSGGLGQPQHF; CDR3 DNA: TGTGCCAGCAGTTTAAGCGGGGGCCTGGGTCAGCCCCAGCATTTT
clone size: .; D gene: .; J gene: TRBJ1-1; V gene: TRBV18; CDR3 protein: CASSTGNQGGYTEAFF; CDR3 DNA: TGTGCCAGCTCAACCGGGAACCAGGGAGGGTACACTGAAGCTTTCTTT
clone size: .; D gene: .; J gene: TRBJ1-2; V gene: TRBV4-1; CDR3 protein: CASSQDSAEIYGYTF; CDR3 DNA: TGCGCCAGCAGCCAAGATTCGGCGGAAATCTATGGCTACACCTTC
clone size: .; D gene: TRBD1; J gene: TRBJ1-1; V gene: TRBV28; CDR3 protein: CASSLIRAGGTEAFF; CDR3 DNA: TGTGCCAGCAGTTTAATTCGGGCAGGGGGCACTGAAGCTTTCTTT
clone size: .; D gene: TRBD1; J gene: TRBJ1-1; V gene: TRBV5-1; CDR3 protein: CASSLQGLPEAFF; CDR3 DNA: TGCGCCAGCAGCTTACAGGGGCTTCCGGAAGCTTTCTTT